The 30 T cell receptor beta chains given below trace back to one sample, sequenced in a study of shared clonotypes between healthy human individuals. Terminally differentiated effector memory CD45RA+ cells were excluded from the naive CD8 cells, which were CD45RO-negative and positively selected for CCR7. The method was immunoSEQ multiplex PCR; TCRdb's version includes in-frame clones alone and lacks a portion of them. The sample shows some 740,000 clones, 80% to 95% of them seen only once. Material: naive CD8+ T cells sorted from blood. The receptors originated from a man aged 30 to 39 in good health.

The CDR3 reads CASFGDSGNTIYF. CDR3 in DNA: TGTGCCAGCTTCGGGGATTCTGGAAACACCATATATTTT. This sequence joins TRBV28 and TRBJ1-3, with D unresolved. Between the trimmed V and J ends, which lost 8 bases and 1 base, there was a span of 9 bases. Per the germline V gene, CDR1 is MDHEN and CDR2 is SYDVKM. This CDR3 contains 13 residues. Full variable domain (remainder filled in from reference TRBV28 and TRBJ1-3): DVKVTQSSRYLVKRTGEKVFLECVQDMDHENMFWYRQDPGLGLRLIYFSYDVKMKEKGDIPEGYSVSREKKERFSLILESASTNQTSMYLCASFGDSGNTIYFGEGSWLTVV.

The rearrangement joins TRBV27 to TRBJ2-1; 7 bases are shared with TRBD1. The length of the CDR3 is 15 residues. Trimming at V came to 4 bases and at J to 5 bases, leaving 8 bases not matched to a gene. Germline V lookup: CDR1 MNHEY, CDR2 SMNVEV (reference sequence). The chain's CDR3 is CASSSPDRVDNEQFF. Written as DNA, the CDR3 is TGTGCCAGCAGTTCACCCGACAGGGTAGACAATGAGCAGTTCTTC.

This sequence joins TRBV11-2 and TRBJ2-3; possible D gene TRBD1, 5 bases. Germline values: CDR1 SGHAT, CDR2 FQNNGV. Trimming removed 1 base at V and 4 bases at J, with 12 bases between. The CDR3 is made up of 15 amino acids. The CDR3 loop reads CASSLVQGPADTQYF. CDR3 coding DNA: TGTGCCAGCAGCTTAGTGCAGGGTCCGGCAGATACGCAGTATTTT.

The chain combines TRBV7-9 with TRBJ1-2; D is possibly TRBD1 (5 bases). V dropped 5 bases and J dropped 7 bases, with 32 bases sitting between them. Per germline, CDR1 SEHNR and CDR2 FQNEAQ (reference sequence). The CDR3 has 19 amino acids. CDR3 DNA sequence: TGTGCCAGCAGCCCTGTTATAATATCGACAGTTAGGGTTGTCTCTGGCTACACCTTC. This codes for CASSPVIISTVRVVSGYTF.

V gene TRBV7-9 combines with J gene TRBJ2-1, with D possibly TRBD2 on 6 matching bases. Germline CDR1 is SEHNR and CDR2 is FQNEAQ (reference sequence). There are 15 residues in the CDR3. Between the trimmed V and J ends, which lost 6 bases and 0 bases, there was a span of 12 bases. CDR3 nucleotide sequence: TGTGCCAGCAGGCGGGACTCCAGCTCCTACAATGAGCAGTTCTTC. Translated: CASRRDSSSYNEQFF.

The CDR3 coding sequence is TGCGCCAGCAGTGCCAGAGGGGGACCTTATGGCTACACCTTC. It codes for CASSARGGPYGYTF. The chain carries TRBV10-1 and TRBJ1-2; perhaps TRBD1 as D (6 bases). From germline, CDR1 is WNHNN and CDR2 SYGVQD (reference sequence). Trimming cost V 4 bases and J 5 bases, with 14 bases left between them. The CDR3 loop spans 14 amino acids.

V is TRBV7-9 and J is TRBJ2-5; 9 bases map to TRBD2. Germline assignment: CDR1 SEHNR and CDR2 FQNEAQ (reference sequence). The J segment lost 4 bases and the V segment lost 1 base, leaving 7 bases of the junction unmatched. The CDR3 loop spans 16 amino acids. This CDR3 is CASSLVTGLALETQYF. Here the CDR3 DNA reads TGTGCCAGCAGCTTAGTTACGGGACTAGCATTAGAGACCCAGTACTTC.

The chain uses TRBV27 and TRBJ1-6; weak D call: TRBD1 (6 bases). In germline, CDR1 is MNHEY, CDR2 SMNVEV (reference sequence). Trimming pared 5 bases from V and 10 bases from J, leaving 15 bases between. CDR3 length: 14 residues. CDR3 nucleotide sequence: TGTGCCAGCAGTCCAAGGACGAGGGGGTCACCCCTCCACTTT. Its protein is CASSPRTRGSPLHF.

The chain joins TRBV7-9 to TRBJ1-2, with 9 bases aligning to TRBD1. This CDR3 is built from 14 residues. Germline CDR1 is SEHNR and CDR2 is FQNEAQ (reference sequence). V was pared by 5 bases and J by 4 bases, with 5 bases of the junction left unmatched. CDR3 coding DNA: TGTGCCAGCAGCGGATCGGGACAGGGCTATGGCTACACCTTC. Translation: CASSGSGQGYGYTF.

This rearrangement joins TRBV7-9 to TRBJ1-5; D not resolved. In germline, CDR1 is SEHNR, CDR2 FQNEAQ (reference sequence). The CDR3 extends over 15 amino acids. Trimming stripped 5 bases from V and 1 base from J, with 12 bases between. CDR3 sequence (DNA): TGTGCCAGCAGCAAGGGTTGGGGAAGCAATCAGCCCCAGCATTTT. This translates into CASSKGWGSNQPQHF.

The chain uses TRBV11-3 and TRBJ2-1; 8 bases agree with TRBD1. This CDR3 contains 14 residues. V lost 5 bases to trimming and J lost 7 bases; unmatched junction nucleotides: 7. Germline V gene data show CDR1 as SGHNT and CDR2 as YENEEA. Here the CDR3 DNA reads TGTGCCAGCAGCGCCCGGACAGGGCAAAATGAGCAGTTCTTC. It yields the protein CASSARTGQNEQFF.

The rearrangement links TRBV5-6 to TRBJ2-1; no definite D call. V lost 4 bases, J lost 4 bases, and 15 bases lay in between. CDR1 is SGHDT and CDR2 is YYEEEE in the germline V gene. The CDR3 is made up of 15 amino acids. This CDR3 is CASSRFFSDYNEQFF. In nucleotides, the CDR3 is TGTGCCAGCAGCCGCTTCTTCAGCGATTACAATGAGCAGTTCTTC. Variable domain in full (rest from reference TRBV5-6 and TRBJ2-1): DAGVTQSPTHLIKTRGQQVTLRCSPKSGHDTVSWYQQALGQGPQFIFQYYEEEERQRGNFPDRFSGHQFPNYSSELNVNALLLGDSALYLCASSRFFSDYNEQFFGPGTRLTVL.

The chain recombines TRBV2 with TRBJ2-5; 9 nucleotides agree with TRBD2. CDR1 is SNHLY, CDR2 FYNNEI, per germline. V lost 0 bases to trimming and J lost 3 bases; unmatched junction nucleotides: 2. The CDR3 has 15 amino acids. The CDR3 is CASSEAVAGEETQYF. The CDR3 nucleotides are TGTGCCAGCAGTGAAGCGGTAGCGGGAGAAGAGACCCAGTACTTC.

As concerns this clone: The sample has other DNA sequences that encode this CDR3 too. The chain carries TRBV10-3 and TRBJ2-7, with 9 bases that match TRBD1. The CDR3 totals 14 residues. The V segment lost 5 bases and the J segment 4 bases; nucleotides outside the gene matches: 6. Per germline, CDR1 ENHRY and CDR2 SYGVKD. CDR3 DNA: TGTGCCATCAGTACCGGGACAGGGCCTTACGAGCAGTACTTC. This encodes CAISTGTGPYEQYF.

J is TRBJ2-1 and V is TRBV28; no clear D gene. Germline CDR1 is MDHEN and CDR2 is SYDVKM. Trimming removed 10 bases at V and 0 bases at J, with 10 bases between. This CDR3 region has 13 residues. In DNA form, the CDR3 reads TGTGCCACGAGTCAAAGCTCCTACAATGAGCAGTTCTTC. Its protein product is CATSQSSYNEQFF.

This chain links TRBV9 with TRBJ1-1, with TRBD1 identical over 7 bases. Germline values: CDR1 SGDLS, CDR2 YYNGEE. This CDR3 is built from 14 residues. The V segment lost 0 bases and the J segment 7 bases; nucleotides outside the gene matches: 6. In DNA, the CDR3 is TGTGCCAGCAGCGTAGAGGGGGCGGCAGATGAAGCTTTCTTT. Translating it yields CASSVEGAADEAFF.

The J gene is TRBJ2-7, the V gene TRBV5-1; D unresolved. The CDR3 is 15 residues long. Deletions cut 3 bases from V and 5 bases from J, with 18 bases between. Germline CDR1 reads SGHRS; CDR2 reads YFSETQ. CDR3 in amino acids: CASSSRAGEVNEQYF. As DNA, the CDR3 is TGCGCCAGCAGCTCTCGCGCCGGAGAGGTGAACGAGCAGTACTTC.

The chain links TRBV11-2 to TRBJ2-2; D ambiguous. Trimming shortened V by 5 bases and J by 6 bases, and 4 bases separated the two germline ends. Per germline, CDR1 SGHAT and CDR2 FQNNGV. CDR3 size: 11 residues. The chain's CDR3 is CASSGAGELFF. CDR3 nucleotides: TGTGCCAGCAGCGGGGCCGGGGAGCTGTTTTTT.

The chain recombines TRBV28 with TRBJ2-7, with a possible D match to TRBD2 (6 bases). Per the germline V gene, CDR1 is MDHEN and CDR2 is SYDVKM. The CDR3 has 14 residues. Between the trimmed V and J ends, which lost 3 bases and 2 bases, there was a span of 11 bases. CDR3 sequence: CASSFGGTPYEQYF. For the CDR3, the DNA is TGTGCCAGCAGTTTCGGCGGGACCCCCTACGAGCAGTACTTC.

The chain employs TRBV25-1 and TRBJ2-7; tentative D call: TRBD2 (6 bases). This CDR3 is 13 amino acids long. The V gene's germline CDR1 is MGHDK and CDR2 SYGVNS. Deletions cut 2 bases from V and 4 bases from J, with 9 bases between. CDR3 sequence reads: CASSEVSGYEQYF. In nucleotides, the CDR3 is TGTGCCAGCAGTGAAGTTAGCGGTTACGAGCAGTACTTC.

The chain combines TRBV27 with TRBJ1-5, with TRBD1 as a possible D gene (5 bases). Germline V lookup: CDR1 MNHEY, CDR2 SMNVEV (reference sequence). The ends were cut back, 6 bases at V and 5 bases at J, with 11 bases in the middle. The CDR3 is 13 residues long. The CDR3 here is CASSLRADQPQHF. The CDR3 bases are TGTGCCAGCAGCCTCAGGGCGGATCAGCCCCAGCATTTT.

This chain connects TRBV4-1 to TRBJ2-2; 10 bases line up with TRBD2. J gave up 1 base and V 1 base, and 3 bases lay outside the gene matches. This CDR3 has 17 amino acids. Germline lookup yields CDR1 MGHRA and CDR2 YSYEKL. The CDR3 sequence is CASSQARTSGNTGELFF. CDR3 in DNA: TGCGCCAGCAGCCAAGCCCGGACTAGCGGGAACACCGGGGAGCTGTTTTTT.

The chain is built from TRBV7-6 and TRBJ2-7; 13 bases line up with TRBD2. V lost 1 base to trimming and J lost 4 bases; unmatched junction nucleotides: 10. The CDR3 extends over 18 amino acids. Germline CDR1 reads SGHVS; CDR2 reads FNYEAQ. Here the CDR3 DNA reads TGTGCCAGCAGCTTAGAATTGATGGGGACTAGCGGGGTTTACGAGCAGTACTTC. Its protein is CASSLELMGTSGVYEQYF.

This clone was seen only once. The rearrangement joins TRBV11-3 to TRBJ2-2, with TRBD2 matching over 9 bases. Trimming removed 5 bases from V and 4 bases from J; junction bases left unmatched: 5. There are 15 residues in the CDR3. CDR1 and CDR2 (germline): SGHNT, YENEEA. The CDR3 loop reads CASSISGSFTGELFF. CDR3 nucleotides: TGTGCCAGCAGCATTAGCGGGAGTTTCACCGGGGAGCTGTTTTTT.

The CDR3 here is CASSLRDFSYEQYF. CDR3 coding DNA: TGTGCCAGCAGTTTGAGGGACTTCTCCTACGAGCAGTACTTC. V is TRBV28 and J is TRBJ2-7; possible D gene TRBD2, 6 bases. Germline assignment: CDR1 MDHEN and CDR2 SYDVKM. V dropped 3 bases and J dropped 0 bases, with 9 bases sitting between them. The CDR3 totals 14 residues.

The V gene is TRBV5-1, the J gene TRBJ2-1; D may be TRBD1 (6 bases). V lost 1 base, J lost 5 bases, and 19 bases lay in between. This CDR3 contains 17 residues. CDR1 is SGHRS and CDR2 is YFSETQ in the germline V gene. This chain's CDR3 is CASSLPPVQGIHNEQFF. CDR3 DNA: TGCGCCAGCAGCTTGCCTCCGGTTCAGGGGATCCACAATGAGCAGTTCTTC.

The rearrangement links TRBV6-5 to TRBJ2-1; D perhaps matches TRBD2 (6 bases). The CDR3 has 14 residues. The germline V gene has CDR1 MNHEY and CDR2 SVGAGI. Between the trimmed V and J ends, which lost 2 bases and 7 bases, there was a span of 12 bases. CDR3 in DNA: TGTGCCAGCAGTTACGGAGGGCCCCCTAATGAGCAGTTCTTC. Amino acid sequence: CASSYGGPPNEQFF.

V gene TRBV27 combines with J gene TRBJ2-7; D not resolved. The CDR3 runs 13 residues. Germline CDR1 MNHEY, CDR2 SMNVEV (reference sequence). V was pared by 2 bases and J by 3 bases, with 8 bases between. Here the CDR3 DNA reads TGTGCCAGCAGTTTAACCGCCGACTACGAGCAGTACTTC. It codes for CASSLTADYEQYF.

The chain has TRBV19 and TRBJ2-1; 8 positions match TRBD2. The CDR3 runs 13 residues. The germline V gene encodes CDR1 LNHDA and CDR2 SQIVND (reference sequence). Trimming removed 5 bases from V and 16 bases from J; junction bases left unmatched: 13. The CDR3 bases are TGTGCCAGTAGTCCCCGGGGGGGCCTTGAGGGATTCTTC. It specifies CASSPRGGLEGFF.

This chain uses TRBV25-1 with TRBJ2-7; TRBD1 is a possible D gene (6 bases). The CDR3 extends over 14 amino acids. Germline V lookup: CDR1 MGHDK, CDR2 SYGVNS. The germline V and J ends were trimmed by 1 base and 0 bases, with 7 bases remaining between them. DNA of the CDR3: TGTGCCAGCAGTGAATGGGACAACTCCTACGAGCAGTACTTC. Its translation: CASSEWDNSYEQYF.